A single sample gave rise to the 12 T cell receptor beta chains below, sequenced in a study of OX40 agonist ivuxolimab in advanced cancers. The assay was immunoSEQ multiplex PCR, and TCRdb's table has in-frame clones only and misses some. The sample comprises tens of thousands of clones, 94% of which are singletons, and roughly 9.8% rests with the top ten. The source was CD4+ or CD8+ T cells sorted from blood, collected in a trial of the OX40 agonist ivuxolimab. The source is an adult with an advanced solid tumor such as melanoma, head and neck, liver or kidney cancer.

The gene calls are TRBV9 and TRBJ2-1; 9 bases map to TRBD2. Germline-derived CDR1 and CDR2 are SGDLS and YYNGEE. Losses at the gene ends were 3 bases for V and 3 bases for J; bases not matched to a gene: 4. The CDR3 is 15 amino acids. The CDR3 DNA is TGTGCCAGCAGCGCCGGGACTAGCAGCTACAATGAGCAGTTCTTC. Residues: CASSAGTSSYNEQFF.

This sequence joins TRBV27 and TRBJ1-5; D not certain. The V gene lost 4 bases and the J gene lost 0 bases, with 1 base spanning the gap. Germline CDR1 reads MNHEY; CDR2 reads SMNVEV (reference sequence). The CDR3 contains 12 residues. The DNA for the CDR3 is TGTGCCAGCAGTTATAGCAATCAGCCCCAGCATTTT. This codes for CASSYSNQPQHF.

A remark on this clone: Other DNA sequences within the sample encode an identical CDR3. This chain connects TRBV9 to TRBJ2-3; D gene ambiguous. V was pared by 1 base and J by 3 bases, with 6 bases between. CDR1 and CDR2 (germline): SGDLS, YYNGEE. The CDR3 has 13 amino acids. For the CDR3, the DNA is TGTGCCAGCAGCGTAACGGGTACAGATACGCAGTATTTT. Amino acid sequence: CASSVTGTDTQYF. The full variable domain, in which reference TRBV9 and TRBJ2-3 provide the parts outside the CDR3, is DSGVTQTPKHLITATGQRVTLRCSPRSGDLSVYWYQQSLDQGLQFLIQYYNGEERAKGNILERFSAQQFPDLHSELNLSSLELGDSALYFCASSVTGTDTQYFGPGTRLTVL.

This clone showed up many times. The CDR3 region has the DNA TGTGCCAGCAGTGCGGGACTAGCGACAGATACGCAGTATTTT. Encoded protein: CASSAGLATDTQYF. This chain links TRBV6-4 with TRBJ2-3; 10 bases agree with TRBD2. Germline-derived CDR1 and CDR2 are MRHNA and SNTAGT. Unmatched junction bases numbered 1, after V lost 4 bases and J lost 3 bases. CDR3 length equals 14 residues.

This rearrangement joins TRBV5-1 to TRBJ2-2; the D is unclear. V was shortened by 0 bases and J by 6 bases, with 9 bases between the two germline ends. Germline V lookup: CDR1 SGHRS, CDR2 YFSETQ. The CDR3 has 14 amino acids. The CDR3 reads CASSLGRTAGELFF. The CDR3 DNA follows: TGCGCCAGCAGCTTGGGCCGTACCGCCGGGGAGCTGTTTTTT.

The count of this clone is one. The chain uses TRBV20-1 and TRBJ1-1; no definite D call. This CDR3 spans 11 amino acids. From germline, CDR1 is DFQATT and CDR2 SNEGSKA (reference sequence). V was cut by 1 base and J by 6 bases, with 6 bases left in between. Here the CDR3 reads CSARVNSEAFF. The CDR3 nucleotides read TGCAGTGCTAGAGTAAATTCTGAAGCTTTCTTT.

The CDR3 sequence: CASTLGGDFRTEAFF. The CDR3 DNA follows: TGTGCCAGCACGCTGGGTGGAGATTTTAGGACTGAAGCTTTCTTT. The genes are TRBV19 and TRBJ1-1; D gene uncertain. V was trimmed by 9 bases and J by 5 bases, leaving 22 bases between them. Looked up from germline, CDR1 is LNHDA and CDR2 is SQIVND (reference sequence). This CDR3 is built from 15 residues.

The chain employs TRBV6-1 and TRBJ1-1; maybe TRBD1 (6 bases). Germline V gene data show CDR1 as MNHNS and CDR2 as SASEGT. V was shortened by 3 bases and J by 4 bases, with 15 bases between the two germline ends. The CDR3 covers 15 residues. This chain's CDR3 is CASSEETGLGTEAFF. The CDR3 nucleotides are TGTGCCAGCAGTGAGGAAACAGGGCTTGGCACTGAAGCTTTCTTT.

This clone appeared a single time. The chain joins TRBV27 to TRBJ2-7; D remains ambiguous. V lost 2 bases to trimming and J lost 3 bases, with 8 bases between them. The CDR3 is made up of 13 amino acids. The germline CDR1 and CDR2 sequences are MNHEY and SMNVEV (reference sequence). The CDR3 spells CASSLRQNYEQYF. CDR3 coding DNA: TGTGCCAGCAGTTTACGGCAAAACTACGAGCAGTACTTC.

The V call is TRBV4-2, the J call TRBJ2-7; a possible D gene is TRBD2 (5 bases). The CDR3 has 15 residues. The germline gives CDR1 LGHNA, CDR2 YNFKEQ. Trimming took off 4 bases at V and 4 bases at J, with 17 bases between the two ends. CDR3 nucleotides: TGTGCCAGCAGCCCGACGGGAAACTCACCTTACGAGCAGTACTTC. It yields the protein CASSPTGNSPYEQYF.

The CDR3 loop is CASSQDRGTGEYEQYF. DNA of the CDR3: TGCGCCAGCAGCCAAGATAGAGGGACAGGGGAATACGAGCAGTACTTC. V usage is TRBV4-3 and J usage is TRBJ2-7, with TRBD1 identical over 10 bases. The germline gives CDR1 LGHNA, CDR2 YSLEER. The CDR3 totals 16 residues. Losses at the gene ends were 0 bases for V and 4 bases for J; bases not matched to a gene: 6.

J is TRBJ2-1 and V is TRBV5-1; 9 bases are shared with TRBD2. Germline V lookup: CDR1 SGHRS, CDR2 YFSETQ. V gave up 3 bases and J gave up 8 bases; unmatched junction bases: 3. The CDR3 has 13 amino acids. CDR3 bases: TGCGCCAGCAGCTATGGACTAGCGTATGAGCAGTTCTTC. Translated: CASSYGLAYEQFF.